The TCR beta chain under discussion was sequenced for a study of blood T cell repertoires in COVID-19. The V end lost 5 bases, the J end lost 7 bases, and 11 bases lay between the germline ends. CDR1 is LNHDA and CDR2 is SQIVND in the germline V gene (reference sequence). This CDR3 has 12 amino acids. Authors' methods: From reference gene primer amplification, estimates of nucleated cell counts were derived. Clones were sequenced by immunoSEQ multiplex PCR, and TCRdb holds only the in-frame ones, with some missing. The DNA gave D and trimming, while V, J and clone size come from that table. The sample gives 95,000 to 100,000 clones, about nine tenths of which show up once; around a sixth is in the top ten.

V is TRBV19 and J is TRBJ1-2, with D possibly TRBD1 on 5 matching bases. The source is a man aged 50 to 60 with acute or convalescent COVID-19. Input material: peripheral blood. CDR3 sequence (DNA): TGTGCCAGTAGTGCTCAGGGATCTGGCTACACCTTC. Amino acids: CASSAQGSGYTF.